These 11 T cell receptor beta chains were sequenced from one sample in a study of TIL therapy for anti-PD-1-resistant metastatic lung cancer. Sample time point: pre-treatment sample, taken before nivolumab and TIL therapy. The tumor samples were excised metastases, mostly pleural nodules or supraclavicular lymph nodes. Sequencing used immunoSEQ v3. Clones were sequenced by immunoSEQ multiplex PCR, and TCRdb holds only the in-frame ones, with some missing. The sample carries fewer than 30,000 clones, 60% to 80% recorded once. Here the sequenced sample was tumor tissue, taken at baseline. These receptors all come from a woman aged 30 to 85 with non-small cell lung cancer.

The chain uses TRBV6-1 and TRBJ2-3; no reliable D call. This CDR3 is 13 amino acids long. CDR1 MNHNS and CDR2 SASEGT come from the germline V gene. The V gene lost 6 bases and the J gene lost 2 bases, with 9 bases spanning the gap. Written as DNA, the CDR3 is TGTGCCAGCAGCCGCGGACCCACAGATACGCAGTATTTT. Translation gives CASSRGPTDTQYF.

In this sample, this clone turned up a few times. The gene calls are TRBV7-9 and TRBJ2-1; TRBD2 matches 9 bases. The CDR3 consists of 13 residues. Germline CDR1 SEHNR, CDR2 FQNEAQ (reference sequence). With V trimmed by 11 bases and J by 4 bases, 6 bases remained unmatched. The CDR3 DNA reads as TGTGCCCTACTTAGCGGGAGTTACAATGAGCAGTTCTTC. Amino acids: CALLSGSYNEQFF. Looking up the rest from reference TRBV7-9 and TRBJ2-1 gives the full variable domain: DTGVSQNPRHKITKRGQNVTFRCDPISEHNRLYWYRQTLGQGPEFLTYFQNEAQLEKSRLLSDRFSAERPKGSFSTLEIQRTEQGDSAMYLCALLSGSYNEQFFGPGTRLTVL.

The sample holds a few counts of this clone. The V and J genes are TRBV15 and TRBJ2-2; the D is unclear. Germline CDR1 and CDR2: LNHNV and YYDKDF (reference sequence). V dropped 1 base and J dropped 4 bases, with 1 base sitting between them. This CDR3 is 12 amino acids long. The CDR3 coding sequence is TGTGCCACCAGCAGAGCCACCGGGGAGCTGTTTTTT. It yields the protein CATSRATGELFF.

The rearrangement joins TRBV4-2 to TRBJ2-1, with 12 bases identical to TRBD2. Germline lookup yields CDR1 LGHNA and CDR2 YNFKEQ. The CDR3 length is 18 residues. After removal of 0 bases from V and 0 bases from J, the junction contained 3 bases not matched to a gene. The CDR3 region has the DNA TGTGCCAGCAGCCAAGAGCCTAGCGGGAGGGCCTCCTACAATGAGCAGTTCTTC. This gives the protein CASSQEPSGRASYNEQFF.

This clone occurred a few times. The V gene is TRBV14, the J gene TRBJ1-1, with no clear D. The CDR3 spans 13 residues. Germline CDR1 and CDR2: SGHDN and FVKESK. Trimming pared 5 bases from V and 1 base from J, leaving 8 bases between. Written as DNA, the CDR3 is TGTGCCAGCAGCGCCTTGGGGAACACTGAAGCTTTCTTT. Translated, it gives CASSALGNTEAFF.

The CDR3 spells CASSPAGTSYEQYF. In nucleotides, the CDR3 is TGTGCCAGCAGCCCAGCGGGAACCTCCTACGAGCAGTACTTC. This chain joins TRBV4-2 and TRBJ2-7, with 7 bases that match TRBD2. Trimming took 4 bases from V and 0 from J; bases not matched to a gene: 3. In germline, CDR1 is LGHNA, CDR2 YNFKEQ. There are 14 residues in the CDR3.

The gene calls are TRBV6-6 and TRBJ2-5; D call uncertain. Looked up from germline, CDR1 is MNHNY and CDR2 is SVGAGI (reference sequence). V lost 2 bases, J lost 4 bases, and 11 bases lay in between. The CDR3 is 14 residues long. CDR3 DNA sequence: TGTGCCAGCAGTTACACCTCAGGCCGAGAGACCCAGTACTTC. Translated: CASSYTSGRETQYF.

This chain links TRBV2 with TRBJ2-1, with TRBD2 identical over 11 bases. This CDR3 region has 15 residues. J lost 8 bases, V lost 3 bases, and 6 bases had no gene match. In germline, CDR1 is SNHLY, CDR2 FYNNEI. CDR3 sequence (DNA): TGTGCCAGCAGTGAGATTAGCGGGAGGGTGGATGAGCAGTTCTTC. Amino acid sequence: CASSEISGRVDEQFF.

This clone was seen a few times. The CDR3 spells CASSADRFYEQYF. The CDR3 DNA follows: TGCGCCAGCAGTGCAGACAGGTTCTACGAGCAGTACTTC. V and J are TRBV10-1 and TRBJ2-7, with D possibly TRBD1 on 6 matching bases. CDR3 length equals 13 residues. In germline, CDR1 is WNHNN, CDR2 SYGVQD (reference sequence). V gave up 4 bases and J gave up 3 bases, with 10 bases separating them.

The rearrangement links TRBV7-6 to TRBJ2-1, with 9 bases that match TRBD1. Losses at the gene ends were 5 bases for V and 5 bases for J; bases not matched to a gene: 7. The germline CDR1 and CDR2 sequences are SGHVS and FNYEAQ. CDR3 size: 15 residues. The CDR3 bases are TGTGCCAGCAGCCAGGGACAGGGCCGAAACAATGAGCAGTTCTTC. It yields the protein CASSQGQGRNNEQFF.

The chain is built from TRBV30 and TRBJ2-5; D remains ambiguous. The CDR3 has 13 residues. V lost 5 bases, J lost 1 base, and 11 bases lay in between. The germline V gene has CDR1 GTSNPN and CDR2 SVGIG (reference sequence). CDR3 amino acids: CAWSPLGQETQYF. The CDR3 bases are TGTGCCTGGTCCCCGTTGGGCCAAGAGACCCAGTACTTC.